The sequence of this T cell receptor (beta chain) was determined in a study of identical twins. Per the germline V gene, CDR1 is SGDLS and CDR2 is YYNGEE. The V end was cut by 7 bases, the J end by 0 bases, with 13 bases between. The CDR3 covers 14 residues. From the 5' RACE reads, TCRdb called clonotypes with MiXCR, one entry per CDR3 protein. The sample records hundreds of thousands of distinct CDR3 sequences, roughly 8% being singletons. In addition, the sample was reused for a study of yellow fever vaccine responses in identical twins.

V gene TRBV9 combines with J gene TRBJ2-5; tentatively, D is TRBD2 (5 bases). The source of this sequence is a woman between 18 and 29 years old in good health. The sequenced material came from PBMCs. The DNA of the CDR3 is TGTGCCAGCGGAGCACCGGACTACCAAGAGACCCAGTACTTC. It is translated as CASGAPDYQETQYF.